These T cell receptor beta chains were read from a single sample in a study of blood T cell repertoires in COVID-19. Using immunoSEQ multiplex PCR, the repertoire was profiled, and TCRdb retains in-frame clones only, with some absent. The sample consists of some 64,000 clones, 88% of them appearing once. The sequencing sample was made of peripheral blood. The receptor set was obtained from a man aged 70 or older with acute or convalescent COVID-19. Each CDR3 is given with its conserved first and last residue. Each record gives: V gene, J gene, CDR3 length, D gene, clone size, CDR3 DNA, CDR3 protein. D genes are given only for firm matches. A clone size is listed for some rows: how often the clone was seen (once, few, many), or a class if it is expanded.

TRBV2	TRBJ1-2	16	TRBD1	.	TGTGCCAGCAGTGATCCACCTCAAACAGGGGGAGGCGGCTACACCTTC	CASSDPPQTGGGGYTF
TRBV10-3	TRBJ2-7	13	TRBD1	.	TGTGCCATCAGTGGGACAGGTACCTACGAGCAGTACTTC	CAISGTGTYEQYF
TRBV4-2	TRBJ1-1	16	.	.	TGTGCCAGCAGCCAATCGGACGGGGGTTTAGGAACTGAAGCTTTCTTT	CASSQSDGGLGTEAFF
TRBV19	TRBJ1-5	16	TRBD1	.	TGTGCCAGTAGTCCTACAGGGGGAACGGGCAATCAGCCCCAGCATTTT	CASSPTGGTGNQPQHF
TRBV18	TRBJ2-2	15	.	.	TGTGCCAGCTCACCACTACAGGAGCGCACCGGGGAGCTGTTTTTT	CASSPLQERTGELFF
TRBV1	TRBJ1-5	14	.	.	TGCACCAGCAGGGGGACAGGGAGAAATCAGCCCCAGCATTTT	CTSRGTGRNQPQHF
TRBV6-5	TRBJ1-2	15	TRBD1	.	TGTGCCAGCAGTTACTCCGGGACAGTTAACTATGGCTACACCTTC	CASSYSGTVNYGYTF
TRBV2	TRBJ1-2	12	TRBD1	.	TGTGCCAGCGGAGGGGGCTACTATGGCTACACCTTC	CASGGGYYGYTF
TRBV20-1	TRBJ1-1	13	.	.	TGCAGTGCTAGTCCCCCCGGGAACACTGAAGCTTTCTTT	CSASPPGNTEAFF
TRBV30	TRBJ1-1	13	TRBD1	few	TGTGCCTGGAGCTCGCAGGGGGACACTGAAGCTTTCTTT	CAWSSQGDTEAFF
TRBV28	TRBJ1-2	12	.	.	TGTGCCAGCAGTCCAGGGATCTATGGCTACACCTTC	CASSPGIYGYTF
TRBV10-3	TRBJ1-1	14	.	.	TGTGCCATCACGAGGGAGGGATCGGACACTGAAGCTTTCTTT	CAITREGSDTEAFF
TRBV5-4	TRBJ2-1	14	TRBD1	.	TGTGCCAGCAGCCTAAGGACAGGATACAATGAGCAGTTCTTC	CASSLRTGYNEQFF
TRBV2	TRBJ2-7	13	TRBD1	.	TGTGCCAGCAGTGAACGGGACAGGAAGAAGCAGTACTTC	CASSERDRKKQYF
TRBV11-1	TRBJ1-2	14	TRBD1	.	TGTGCCAGCAGCTTGGGACAGGGGGAGGACGGCTACACCTTC	CASSLGQGEDGYTF
TRBV7-8	TRBJ2-5	13	TRBD1	.	TGTGCCAGCAGCACGGACAGGGCAAAGACCCAGTACTTC	CASSTDRAKTQYF
TRBV13	TRBJ2-5	14	TRBD1	.	TGTGCCAGCAGCTCCTGGGACAGTCAAGAGACCCAGTACTTC	CASSSWDSQETQYF
TRBV7-3	TRBJ1-2	13	.	.	TGTGCCAGCAGCCCTACAGGGAGCTATGGCTACACCTTC	CASSPTGSYGYTF
TRBV19	TRBJ1-1	12	.	.	TGTGCCAGTAGCCACGGGAACACTGAAGCTTTCTTT	CASSHGNTEAFF
TRBV19	TRBJ1-4	16	.	.	TGTGCCAGTAGTATGGGTGGAGCCTTTACTAATGAAAAACTGTTTTTT	CASSMGGAFTNEKLFF
TRBV29-1	TRBJ2-7	12	.	.	TGCAGCGTTGTAGGGGGGGTTAACGAGCAGTACTTC	CSVVGGVNEQYF
TRBV6-2/TRBV6-3	TRBJ2-3	16	TRBD2	.	TGTGCCAGCAGTTACTCGACGGGGGGACGGACAGATACGCAGTATTTT	CASSYSTGGRTDTQYF
TRBV19	TRBJ2-2	15	.	.	TGTGCCAGTACCATGAGGTTCGAGCCACCCGGGGAGCTGTTTTTT	CASTMRFEPPGELFF
TRBV6-2/TRBV6-3	TRBJ1-4	14	.	.	TGTGCCAGCAGTTACGAGCCAACTAATGAAAAACTGTTTTTT	CASSYEPTNEKLFF
TRBV19	TRBJ2-3	14	.	.	TGTGCCAGTAGTATCGGACAGAGCACAGATACGCAGTATTTT	CASSIGQSTDTQYF
TRBV7-2	TRBJ2-3	16	TRBD2	.	TGTGCCAGCAGCCCAAACCCCCTAGCGGGGGCAGATACGCAGTATTTT	CASSPNPLAGADTQYF
TRBV5-1	TRBJ2-1	14	TRBD1	once	TGCGCCAGCAGGGGACAGGGGGGCTACAATGAGCAGTTCTTC	CASRGQGGYNEQFF
TRBV4-3	TRBJ2-5	21	.	.	TGCGCCAGCAGCCAAGATCGGCCGTGGAGCCTTCAGCCACCCCTGGGAGAGACCCAGTACTTC	CASSQDRPWSLQPPLGETQYF
TRBV19	TRBJ2-5	15	TRBD2	few	TGTGCCAGTAGCCCTAGCGGGGGGGCTGGGGAGACCCAGTACTTC	CASSPSGGAGETQYF
TRBV6-5	TRBJ2-2	15	.	.	TGTGCCAGCAGTTACTCGGGCAGGAACACCGGGGAGCTGTTTTTT	CASSYSGRNTGELFF
TRBV3-1/TRBV3-2	TRBJ2-5	15	TRBD1	.	TGTGCCAGCAGCCACCGGGACAGGGCTTTCGAGACCCAGTACTTC	CASSHRDRAFETQYF